This paragraph covers one T cell receptor (beta chain) sequence. Its antigen remains unknown. V lost 4 bases and J lost 1, with 6 bases in between. CDR3 size: 12 residues. The germline V gene has CDR1 SGHDT and CDR2 YYEEEE. The sample comes from a study of cytomegalovirus exposure and HLA in healthy donors. It was with 60 Vbeta and 13 Jbeta primers that the PCR ran. Only in-frame clones appear in the TCRdb table, and some are missing; sequencing was by immunoSEQ multiplex PCR. The repertoire holds some 170,000 clones, with 70% to 75% as singletons. Study-level points and caveats: A list of approximately 150 TCR beta chains associated with cytomegalovirus was given. There was a cluster of highly shared sequence variants that was likely a sequencing artifact.

This TCR was sampled from a male donor in good health and CMV-seronegative. The gene calls are TRBV5-6 and TRBJ2-7, with unresolved D. The sample taken for sequencing was PBMCs. This CDR3 reads CASSLSSYEQYF. CDR3 coding DNA: TGTGCCAGCAGCCTTAGTTCCTACGAGCAGTACTTC.